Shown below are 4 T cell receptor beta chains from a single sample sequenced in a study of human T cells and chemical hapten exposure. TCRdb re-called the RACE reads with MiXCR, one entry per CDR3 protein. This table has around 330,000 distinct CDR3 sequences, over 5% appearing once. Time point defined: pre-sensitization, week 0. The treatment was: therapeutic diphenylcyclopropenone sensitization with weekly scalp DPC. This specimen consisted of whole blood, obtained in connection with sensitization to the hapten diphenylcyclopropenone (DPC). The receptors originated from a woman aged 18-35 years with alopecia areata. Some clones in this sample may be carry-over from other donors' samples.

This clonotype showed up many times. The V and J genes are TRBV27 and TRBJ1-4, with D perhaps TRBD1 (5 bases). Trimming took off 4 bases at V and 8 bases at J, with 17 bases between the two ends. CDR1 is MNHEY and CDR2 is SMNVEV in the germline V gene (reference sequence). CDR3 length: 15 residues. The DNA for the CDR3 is TGTGCCAGCAGTTCGACAGACTGGCCTAGGGAAAAACTGTTTTTT. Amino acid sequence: CASSSTDWPREKLFF.

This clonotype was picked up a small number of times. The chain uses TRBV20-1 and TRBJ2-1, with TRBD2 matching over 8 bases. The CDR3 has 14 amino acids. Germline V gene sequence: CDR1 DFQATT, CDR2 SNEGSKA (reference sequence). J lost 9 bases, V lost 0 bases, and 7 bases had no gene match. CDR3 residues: CSARDPGGPGEQFF. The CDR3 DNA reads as TGCAGTGCTAGAGATCCGGGGGGGCCCGGTGAGCAGTTCTTC.

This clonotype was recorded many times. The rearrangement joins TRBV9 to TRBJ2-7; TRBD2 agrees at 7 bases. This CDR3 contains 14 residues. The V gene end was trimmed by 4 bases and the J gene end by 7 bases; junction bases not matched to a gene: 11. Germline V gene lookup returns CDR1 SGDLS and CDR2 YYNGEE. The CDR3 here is CASSPGTTPGEQYF. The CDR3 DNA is TGTGCCAGCAGCCCCGGGACTACCCCTGGGGAGCAGTACTTC.

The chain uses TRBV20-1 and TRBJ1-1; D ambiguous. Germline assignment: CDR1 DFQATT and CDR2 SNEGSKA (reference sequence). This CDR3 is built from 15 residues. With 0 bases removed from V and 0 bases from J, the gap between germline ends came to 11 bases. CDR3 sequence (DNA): TGCAGTGCTAGAGATCGCGGAGGGCTGAACACTGAAGCTTTCTTT. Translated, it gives CSARDRGGLNTEAFF.